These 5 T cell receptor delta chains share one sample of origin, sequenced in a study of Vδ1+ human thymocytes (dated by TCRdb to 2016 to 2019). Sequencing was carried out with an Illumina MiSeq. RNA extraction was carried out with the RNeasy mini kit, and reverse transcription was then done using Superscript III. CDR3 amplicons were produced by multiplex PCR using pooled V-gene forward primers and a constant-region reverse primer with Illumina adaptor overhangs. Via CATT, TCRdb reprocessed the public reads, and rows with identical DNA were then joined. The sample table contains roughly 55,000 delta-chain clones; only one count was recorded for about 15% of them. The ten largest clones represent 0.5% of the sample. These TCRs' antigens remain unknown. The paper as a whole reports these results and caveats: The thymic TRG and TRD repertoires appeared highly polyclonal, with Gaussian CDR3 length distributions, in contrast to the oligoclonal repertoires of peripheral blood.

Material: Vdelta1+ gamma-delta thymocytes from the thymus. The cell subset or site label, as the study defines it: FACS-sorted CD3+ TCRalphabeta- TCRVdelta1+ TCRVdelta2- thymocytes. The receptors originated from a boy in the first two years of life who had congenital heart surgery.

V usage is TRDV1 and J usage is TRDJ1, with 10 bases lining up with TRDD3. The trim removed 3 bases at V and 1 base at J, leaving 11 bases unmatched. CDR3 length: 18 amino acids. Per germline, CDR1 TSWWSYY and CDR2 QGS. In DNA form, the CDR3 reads TGTGCTCTTGGGGACCGCACAAAACTGGGGGATTTCACCGATAAACTCATCTTT. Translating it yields CALGDRTKLGDFTDKLIF.

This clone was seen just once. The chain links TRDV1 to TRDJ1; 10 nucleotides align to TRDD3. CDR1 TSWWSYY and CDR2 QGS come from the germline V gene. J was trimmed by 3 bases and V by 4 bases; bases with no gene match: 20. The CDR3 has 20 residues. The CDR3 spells CALGAPLFPTFTGGSDKLIF. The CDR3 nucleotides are TGTGCTCTTGGGGCCCCCCTCTTCCCCACTTTTACTGGGGGATCCGATAAACTCATCTTT.

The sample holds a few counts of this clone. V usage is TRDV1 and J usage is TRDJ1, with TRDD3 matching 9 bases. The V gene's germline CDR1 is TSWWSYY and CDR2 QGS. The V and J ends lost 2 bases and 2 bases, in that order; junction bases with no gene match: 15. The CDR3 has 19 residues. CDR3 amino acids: CALGEIFSPTGGITDKLIF. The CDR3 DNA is TGTGCTCTTGGGGAAATTTTTTCACCTACTGGGGGAATAACCGATAAACTCATCTTT.

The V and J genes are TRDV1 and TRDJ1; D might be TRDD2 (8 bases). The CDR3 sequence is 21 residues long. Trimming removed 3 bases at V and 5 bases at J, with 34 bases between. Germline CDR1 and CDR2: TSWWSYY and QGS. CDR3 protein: CALGDHFLRGILGTNCDKLIF. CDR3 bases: TGTGCTCTTGGGGATCACTTCCTACGCGGGATACTAGGTACGAATTGTGATAAACTCATCTTT.

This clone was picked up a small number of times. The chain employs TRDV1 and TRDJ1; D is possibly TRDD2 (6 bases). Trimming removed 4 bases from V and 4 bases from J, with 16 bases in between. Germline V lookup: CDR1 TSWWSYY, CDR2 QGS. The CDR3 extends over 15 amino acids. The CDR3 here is CALGVLRHRSDKLIF. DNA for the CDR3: TGTGCTCTTGGGGTCCTACGTCACAGGAGCGATAAACTCATCTTT.